The 9 T cell receptor beta chains reported below all come from one sample, sequenced in a study of blood T cell repertoires in COVID-19. Profiled with immunoSEQ multiplex PCR; TCRdb holds only in-frame clones, not every one. The repertoire holds approximately 50,000 clones, with around 90% as singletons. The sample taken for sequencing was peripheral blood. The source of these receptors is a human donor in a cohort sampled during active COVID-19.

V and J are TRBV5-6 and TRBJ1-2, with TRBD1 as a possible D gene (5 bases). This CDR3 is built from 13 residues. Germline assignment: CDR1 SGHDT and CDR2 YYEEEE. Trimming cost V 4 bases and J 6 bases, with 13 bases left between them. The CDR3 loop reads CASSGAGNDGYTF. The CDR3 DNA reads TGTGCCAGCAGCGGGGCAGGGAACGATGGCTACACCTTC. The full variable domain, its missing parts supplied by reference TRBV5-6 and TRBJ1-2, is DAGVTQSPTHLIKTRGQQVTLRCSPKSGHDTVSWYQQALGQGPQFIFQYYEEEERQRGNFPDRFSGHQFPNYSSELNVNALLLGDSALYLCASSGAGNDGYTFGSGTRLTVV.

The chain recombines TRBV7-2 with TRBJ2-2, with 8 bases identical to TRBD2. V shed 1 base, J shed 9 bases, and the junction held 4 bases outside the gene matches. Germline CDR1 SGHTA, CDR2 FQGNSA. The CDR3 consists of 14 residues. CDR3 region: CASSLDGGARELFF. The CDR3 DNA is TGTGCCAGCAGCTTAGACGGGGGGGCCAGGGAGCTGTTTTTT.

In regard to this clone: Within the sample, other DNA sequences also encode this same CDR3. The CDR3: CASSYSGQGAGYTF. DNA of the CDR3: TGTGCCAGCAGTTACTCAGGACAGGGAGCTGGCTACACCTTC. The V call is TRBV6-5, the J call TRBJ1-2; 8 bases line up with TRBD1. The V and J ends lost 0 bases and 7 bases, in that order; junction bases with no gene match: 4. Germline loops: CDR1 MNHEY, CDR2 SVGAGI. This CDR3 contains 14 residues.

The chain employs TRBV25-1 and TRBJ2-4, with 7 bases lining up with TRBD2. Per the germline V gene, CDR1 is MGHDK and CDR2 is SYGVNS. The CDR3 totals 16 residues. V shed 3 bases and J 0 bases; nucleotides not matched to a gene: 5. This CDR3 is CASSEGGILAKNIQYF. The CDR3 DNA reads TGTGCCAGCAGTGAGGGAGGGATCTTAGCCAAAAACATTCAGTACTTC.

The chain couples TRBV11-2 to TRBJ2-5; 9 nucleotides match TRBD2. This CDR3 contains 14 residues. Germline CDR1 is SGHAT and CDR2 is FQNNGV. With 10 bases clipped from V and 5 bases from J, the junction kept 11 bases outside the gene matches. DNA of the CDR3: TGTGCCACGAAAGCGGACCTAGCGGGGGAGACCCAGTACTTC. Amino acids: CATKADLAGETQYF.

V gene TRBV5-4 combines with J gene TRBJ1-4, with TRBD1 identical over 8 bases. Germline V CDR1 and CDR2: SGHNT, YYREEE (reference sequence). V trimming: 4 bases; J trimming: 4 bases; junction bases outside the gene matches: 3. The CDR3 extends over 14 amino acids. CDR3 amino acids: CASSDRGFNEKLFF. The CDR3 DNA reads TGTGCCAGCAGCGACAGGGGATTTAATGAAAAACTGTTTTTT.

The V gene is TRBV5-1, the J gene TRBJ1-5; D is uncertain. V was trimmed by 1 base and J by 2 bases, leaving 10 bases between them. The CDR3 runs to 15 residues. Germline V gene sequence: CDR1 SGHRS, CDR2 YFSETQ. CDR3 nucleotides: TGCGCCAGCAGCTTGAGCCCGGAGGGCAATCAGCCCCAGCATTTT. Its translation: CASSLSPEGNQPQHF.

V usage is TRBV12-3 or TRBV12-4 and J usage is TRBJ2-1; D possibly corresponds to TRBD1 (6 bases). Trimming took 8 bases from V and 9 from J, leaving 14 bases between them. This CDR3 contains 12 residues. CDR3 nucleotides: TGTGCCAGCTCCCCCATCAGGGGTGAGCAGTTCTTC. Translating it yields CASSPIRGEQFF.

The gene calls are TRBV7-2 and TRBJ1-2, with D tentatively TRBD1 (6 bases). Deletions cut 5 bases from V and 3 bases from J, with 22 bases between. CDR3 length: 17 amino acids. CDR1 is SGHTA, CDR2 FQGNSA, per germline. The CDR3 reads CASSPSPRAGADYGYTF. For the CDR3, the DNA is TGTGCCAGCAGCCCCTCCCCGAGGGCGGGGGCGGACTATGGCTACACCTTC.